What follows describes a single T cell receptor (beta chain). Its specificity is unknown. The data stem from a study of long-term antiretroviral therapy in people with HIV. Version v3.0 of the immunoSEQ assay ran at survey level. The assay was immunoSEQ multiplex PCR, and TCRdb's table has in-frame clones only and misses some. The sample holds approximately 28,000 clones; approximately 87% are singletons and the top ten take 8.8%. Study-level points and caveats: At every time point, clones expanded before ART dominated the repertoire.

The sample in question was unsorted PBMCs, obtained 4.7 to 5 years after starting antiretroviral therapy. This sequence was found in a man between 35 and 55 years old with HIV.

The CDR3 sequence is CASREQGSGNTEAFF. The CDR3 nucleotides are TGTGCCAGCAGAGAACAGGGTTCTGGGAACACTGAAGCTTTCTTT. The chain recombines TRBV27 with TRBJ1-1; possibly TRBD1 for D (6 bases). Germline V gene lookup returns CDR1 MNHEY and CDR2 SMNVEV (reference sequence). V lost 6 bases, J lost 1 base, and 15 bases lay in between. CDR3 size: 15 residues.